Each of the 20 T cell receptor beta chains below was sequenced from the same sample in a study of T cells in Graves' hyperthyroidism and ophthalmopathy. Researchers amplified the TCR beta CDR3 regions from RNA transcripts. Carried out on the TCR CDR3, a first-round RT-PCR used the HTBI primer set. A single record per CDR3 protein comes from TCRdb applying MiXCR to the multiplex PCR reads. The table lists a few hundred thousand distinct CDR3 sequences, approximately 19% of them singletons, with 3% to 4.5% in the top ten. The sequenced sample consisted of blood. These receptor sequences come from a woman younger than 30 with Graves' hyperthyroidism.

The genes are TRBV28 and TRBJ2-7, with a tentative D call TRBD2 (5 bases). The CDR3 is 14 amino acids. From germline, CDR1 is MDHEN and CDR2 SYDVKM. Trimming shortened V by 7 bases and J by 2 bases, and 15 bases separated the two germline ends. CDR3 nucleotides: TGTGCCAGCACCAGAGGGTTGGGCCCCTACGAGCAGTACTTC. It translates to CASTRGLGPYEQYF.

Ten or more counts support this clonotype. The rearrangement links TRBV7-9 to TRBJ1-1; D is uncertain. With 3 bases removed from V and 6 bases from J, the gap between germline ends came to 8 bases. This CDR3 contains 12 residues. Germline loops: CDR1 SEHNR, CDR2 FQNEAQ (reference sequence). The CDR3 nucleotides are TGTGCCAGCAGCTTCGGCGCGGCTGAAGCTTTCTTT. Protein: CASSFGAAEAFF.

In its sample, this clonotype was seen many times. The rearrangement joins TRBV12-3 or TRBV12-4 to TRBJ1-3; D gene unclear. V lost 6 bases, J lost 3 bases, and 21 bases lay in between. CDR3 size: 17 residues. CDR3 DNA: TGTGCCAGCAGGGGGTCCGTAGGCCTCAAAGGTGGAAACACCATATATTTT. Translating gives CASRGSVGLKGGNTIYF.

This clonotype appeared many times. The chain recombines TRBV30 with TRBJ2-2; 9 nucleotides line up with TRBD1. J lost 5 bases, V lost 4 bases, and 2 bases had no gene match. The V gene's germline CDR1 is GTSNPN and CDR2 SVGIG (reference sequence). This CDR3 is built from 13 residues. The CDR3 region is CAWNRGQTGELFF. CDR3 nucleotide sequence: TGTGCCTGGAACAGGGGGCAGACCGGGGAGCTGTTTTTT.

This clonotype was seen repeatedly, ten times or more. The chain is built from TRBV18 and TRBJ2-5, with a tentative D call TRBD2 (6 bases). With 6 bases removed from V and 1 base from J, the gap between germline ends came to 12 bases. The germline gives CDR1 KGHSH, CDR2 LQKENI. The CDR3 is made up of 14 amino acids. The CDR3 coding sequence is TGTGCCAGCTCCAGAAGGGGAGGCCAAGAGACCCAGTACTTC. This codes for CASSRRGGQETQYF.

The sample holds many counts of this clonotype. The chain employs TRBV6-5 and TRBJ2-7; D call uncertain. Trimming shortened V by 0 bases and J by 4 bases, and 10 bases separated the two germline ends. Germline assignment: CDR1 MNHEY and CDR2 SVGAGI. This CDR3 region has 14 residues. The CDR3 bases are TGTGCCAGCAGTTACTCGTCTGTCAAATACGAGCAGTACTTC. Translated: CASSYSSVKYEQYF.

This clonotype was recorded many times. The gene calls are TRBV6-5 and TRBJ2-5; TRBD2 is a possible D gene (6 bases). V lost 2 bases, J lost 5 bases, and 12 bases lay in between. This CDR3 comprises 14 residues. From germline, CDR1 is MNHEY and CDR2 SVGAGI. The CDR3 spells CASSYRREAETQYF. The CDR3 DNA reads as TGTGCCAGCAGTTACCGCAGGGAGGCTGAGACCCAGTACTTC.

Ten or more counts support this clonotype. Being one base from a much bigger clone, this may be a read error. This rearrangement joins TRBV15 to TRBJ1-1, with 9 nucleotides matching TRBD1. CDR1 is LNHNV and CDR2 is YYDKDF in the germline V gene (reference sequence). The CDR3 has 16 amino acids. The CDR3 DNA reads TGTGCCACCAGCAGGCGGACAGGGGCCCTGAACGCTGAAGCTTTCTTT. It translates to CATSRRTGALNAEAFF. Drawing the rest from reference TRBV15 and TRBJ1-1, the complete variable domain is DAMVIQNPRYQVTQFGKPVTLSCSQTLNHNVMYWYQQKSSQAPKLLFHYYDKDFNNEADTPDNFQSRRPNTSFCFLDIRSPGLGDTAMYLCATSRRTGALNAEAFFGQGTRLTVV.

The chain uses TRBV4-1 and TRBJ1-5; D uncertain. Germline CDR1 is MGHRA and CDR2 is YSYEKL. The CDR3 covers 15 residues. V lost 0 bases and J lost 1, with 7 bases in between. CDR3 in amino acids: CASSQEAASNQPQHF. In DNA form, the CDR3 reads TGCGCCAGCAGCCAAGAAGCAGCAAGCAATCAGCCCCAGCATTTT.

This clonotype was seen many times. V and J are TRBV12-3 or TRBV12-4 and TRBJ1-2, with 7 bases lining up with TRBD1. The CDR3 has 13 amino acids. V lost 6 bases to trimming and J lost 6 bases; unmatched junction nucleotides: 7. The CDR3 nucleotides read TGTGCCAGCAGCTCAACAGGGGCGGATGGCTACACCTTC. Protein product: CASSSTGADGYTF.

Written as DNA, the CDR3 is TGTGCCAGCAGTGAACTTGGGGTCGGCGAGCAGTACTTC. Its translation: CASSELGVGEQYF. This rearrangement joins TRBV6-1 to TRBJ2-7; D gene ambiguous. Between the trimmed V and J ends, which lost 2 bases and 6 bases, there was a span of 11 bases. The CDR3 totals 13 residues. Germline assignment: CDR1 MNHNS and CDR2 SASEGT.

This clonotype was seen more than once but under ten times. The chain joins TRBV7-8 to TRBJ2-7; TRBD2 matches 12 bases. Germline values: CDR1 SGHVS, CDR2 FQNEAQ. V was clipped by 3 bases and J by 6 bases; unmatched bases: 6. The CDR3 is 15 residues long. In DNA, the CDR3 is TGTGCCAGCAGCTTTCTAGCGGGGGGGCCTGGCGAGCAGTACTTC. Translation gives CASSFLAGGPGEQYF.

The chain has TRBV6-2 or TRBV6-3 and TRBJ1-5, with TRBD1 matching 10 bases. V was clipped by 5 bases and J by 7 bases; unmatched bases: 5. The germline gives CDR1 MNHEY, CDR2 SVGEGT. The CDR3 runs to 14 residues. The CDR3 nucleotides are TGTGCCAGCAGTCCGGGACAGGGGACCCAGCCCCAGCATTTT. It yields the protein CASSPGQGTQPQHF.

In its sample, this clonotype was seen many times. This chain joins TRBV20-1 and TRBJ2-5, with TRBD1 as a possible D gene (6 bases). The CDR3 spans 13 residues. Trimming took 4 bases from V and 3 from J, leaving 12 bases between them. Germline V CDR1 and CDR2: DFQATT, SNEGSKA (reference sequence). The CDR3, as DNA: TGCAGTGCTATCCAGGGGTTAAAAGAGACCCAGTACTTC. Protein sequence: CSAIQGLKETQYF.

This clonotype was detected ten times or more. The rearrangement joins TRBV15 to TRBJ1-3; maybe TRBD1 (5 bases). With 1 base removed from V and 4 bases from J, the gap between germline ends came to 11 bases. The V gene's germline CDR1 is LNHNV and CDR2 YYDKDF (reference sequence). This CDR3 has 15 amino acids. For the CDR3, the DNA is TGTGCCACCAGCAGAGGCAGGGTCAGCGGAAACACCATATATTTT. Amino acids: CATSRGRVSGNTIYF.

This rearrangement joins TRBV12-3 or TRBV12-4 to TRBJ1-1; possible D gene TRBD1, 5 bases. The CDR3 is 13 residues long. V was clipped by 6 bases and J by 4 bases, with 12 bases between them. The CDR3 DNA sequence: TGTGCCAGCAGCAATGGGGACGGCACTGAAGCTTTCTTT. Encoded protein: CASSNGDGTEAFF.

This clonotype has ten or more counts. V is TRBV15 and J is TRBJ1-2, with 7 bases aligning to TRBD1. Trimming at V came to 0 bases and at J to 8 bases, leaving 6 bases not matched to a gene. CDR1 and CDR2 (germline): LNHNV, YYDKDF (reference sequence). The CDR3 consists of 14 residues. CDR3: CATSRDVQGLGYTF. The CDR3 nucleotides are TGTGCCACCAGCAGAGATGTACAGGGGTTAGGCTACACCTTC.

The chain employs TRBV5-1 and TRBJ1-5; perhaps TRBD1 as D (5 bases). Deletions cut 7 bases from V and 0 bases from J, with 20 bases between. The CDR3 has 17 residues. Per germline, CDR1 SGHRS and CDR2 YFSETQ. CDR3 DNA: TGCGCCAGCGCACCAGGGTCGGGTGCTTATAGCAATCAGCCCCAGCATTTT. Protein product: CASAPGSGAYSNQPQHF.

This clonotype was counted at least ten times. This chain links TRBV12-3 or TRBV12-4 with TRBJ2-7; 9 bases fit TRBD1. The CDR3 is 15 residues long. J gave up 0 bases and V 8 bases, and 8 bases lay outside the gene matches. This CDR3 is CASGHGTGYSYEQYF. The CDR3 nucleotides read TGTGCCAGCGGTCACGGGACAGGGTACTCCTACGAGCAGTACTTC.

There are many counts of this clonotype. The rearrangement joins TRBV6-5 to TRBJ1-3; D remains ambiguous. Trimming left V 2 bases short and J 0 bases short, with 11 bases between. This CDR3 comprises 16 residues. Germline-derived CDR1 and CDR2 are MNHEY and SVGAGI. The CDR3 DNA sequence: TGTGCCAGCAGTTACGGGATAGGTTCCTCTGGAAACACCATATATTTT. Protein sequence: CASSYGIGSSGNTIYF.